This TCR beta chain was documented in a study of beta chain features in type 1 diabetes. Averaging about 120 mL, one heparinised blood draw was given by each donor. Each of the CD4+ naive, central memory, regulatory and stem cell-like memory populations was sorted via CD45RO/CCR7/CD25/CD127/CD95/CD27. General study findings and limits: A pattern of fewer insertions and more deletions at VDJ junctions was seen in type 1 diabetes patients. HLA effects on TCRB rearrangement stayed unresolved here.

Of note for this clone: Its specificity is unknown.

The entirety of the isolated RNA underwent reverse transcription, so expressed TCRB transcripts were sequenced. Profiled with immunoSEQ multiplex PCR; TCRdb holds only in-frame clones, not every one. The repertoire holds 15,000 to 17,000 clones, with around two fifths as singletons. The CDR3 covers 15 residues. Trimming cost V 2 bases and J 10 bases; bases outside gene matches: 7. The germline gives CDR1 MNHNY, CDR2 SVGAGI (reference sequence). The chain combines TRBV6-6 with TRBJ1-6, with 8 bases fitting TRBD1. This clonotype was obtained from a woman between 35 and 50 years old in good health. Sequences were obtained from stem cell memory CD4+ T cells from blood. CDR3 amino acids: CASSYRGQGGSPLHF. As DNA, the CDR3 is TGTGCCAGCAGTTACCGAGGACAGGGAGGCTCACCCCTCCACTTT.